This TCR beta chain was recovered during a study of cytomegalovirus exposure and HLA in healthy donors. Profiling relied on immunoSEQ multiplex PCR, and the TCRdb table lists in-frame clones only, not all of them. The sample records some 140,000 clones, almost 85% being singletons. This CDR3 region has 15 residues. V shed 5 bases and J shed 0 bases, with 11 bases lying between them. Germline CDR1 and CDR2: KGHSH and LQKENI. The sequenced material came from PBMCs. This clonotype was sampled from a man between 25 and 39 years old in good health and CMV-seropositive. The V and J genes are TRBV18 and TRBJ1-3, with unresolved D. The CDR3 DNA is TGTGCCAGCTCAACCGGGGATAGCTCTGGAAACACCATATATTTT. Residues: CASSTGDSSGNTIYF.